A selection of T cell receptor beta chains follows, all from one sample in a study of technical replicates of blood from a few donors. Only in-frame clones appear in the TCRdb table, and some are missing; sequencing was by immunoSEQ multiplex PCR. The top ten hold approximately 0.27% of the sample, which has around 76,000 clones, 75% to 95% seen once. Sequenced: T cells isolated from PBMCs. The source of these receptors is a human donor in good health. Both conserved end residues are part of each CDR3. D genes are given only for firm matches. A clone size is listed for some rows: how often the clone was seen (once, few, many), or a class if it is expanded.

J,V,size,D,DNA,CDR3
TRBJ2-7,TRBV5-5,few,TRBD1,TGTGCCAGCAGCCCAACCACAGGGGGGATAGCCGAGCAGTACTTC,CASSPTTGGIAEQYF
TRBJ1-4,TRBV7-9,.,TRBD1,TGTGCCAGCAGCCCAGGACAGGGAGAAAAACTGTTTTTT,CASSPGQGEKLFF
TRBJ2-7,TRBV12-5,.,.,TGTGCTAGTGGTTTGTCACCTACACGGGCCTACGAGCAGTACTTC,CASGLSPTRAYEQYF
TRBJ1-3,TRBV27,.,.,TGTGCCAGCAGTCCCGATAGTACTGGAAACACCATATATTTT,CASSPDSTGNTIYF
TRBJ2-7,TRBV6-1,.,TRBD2,TGTGCCAGCAGTGGGGGACTAGCGGATTCCTACGAGCAGTACTTC,CASSGGLADSYEQYF
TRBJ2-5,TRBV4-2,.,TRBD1,TGTGCCAGCAGCCCCGACAGGGGGCTGGGAGAGACCCAGTACTTC,CASSPDRGLGETQYF
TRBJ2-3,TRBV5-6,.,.,TGTGCCAGCAGCTTGGTCAGGGCCACAGATACGCAGTATTTT,CASSLVRATDTQYF
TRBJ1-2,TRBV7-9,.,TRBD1,TGTGCCAGCAGCTTATCCTCGGGACAGGCGGTTAACTATGGCTACACCTTC,CASSLSSGQAVNYGYTF
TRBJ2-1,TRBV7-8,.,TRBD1,TGTGCCAGCAGCTTAGTCGCAGGGGGGCAGTTCTTC,CASSLVAGGQFF
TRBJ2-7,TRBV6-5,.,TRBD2,TGTGCCAGCAGTTACTCTAGCGGGCTCCCCTACGAGCAGTACTTC,CASSYSSGLPYEQYF
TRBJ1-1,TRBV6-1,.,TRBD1,TGTGCCAGCAGTGCCCGACAGGGCTTGAACACTGAAGCTTTCTTT,CASSARQGLNTEAFF
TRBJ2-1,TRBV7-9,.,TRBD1,TGTGCCAGCAGCCCAACCGGACAGGGCTCTTACAATGAGCAGTTCTTC,CASSPTGQGSYNEQFF
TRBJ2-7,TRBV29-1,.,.,TGCAGCGCCGACGCGGGCACTTGGCAGTACTTC,CSADAGTWQYF
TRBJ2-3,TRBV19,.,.,TGTGCCAGTAGTCCGCTGCCCGGGGAGAGCACAGATACGCAGTATTTT,CASSPLPGESTDTQYF
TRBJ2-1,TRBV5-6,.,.,TGTGCCAGCAGCTTGGCGAGTGGGCAGGGCGAGTTCTTC,CASSLASGQGEFF
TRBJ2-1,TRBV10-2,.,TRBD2,TGCGCCAGCAGTCCGGGAGGGAGGACCTACAATGAGCAGTTCTTC,CASSPGGRTYNEQFF
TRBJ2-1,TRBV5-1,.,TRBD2,TGCGCCAGCAGAACCGGGACTAGCGGGGGGTTTAATGAGCAGTTCTTC,CASRTGTSGGFNEQFF
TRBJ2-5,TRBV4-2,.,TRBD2,TGTGCCAGCAGTCGAGGGGTTCTAGCGGACCTCCGGAGGGAGACCCAGTACTTC,CASSRGVLADLRRETQYF
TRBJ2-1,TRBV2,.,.,TGTGCCAGCAGTGAAAAGGGACGGGAGATCTACAATGAGCAGTTCTTC,CASSEKGREIYNEQFF
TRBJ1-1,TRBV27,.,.,TGTGCCAGCACCCCGTCGGGTTCCGTGACAGCCACTGAAGCTTTCTTT,CASTPSGSVTATEAFF
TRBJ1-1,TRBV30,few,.,TGTGCCTGGGGGGGGTCGGACACTGAAGCTTTCTTT,CAWGGSDTEAFF
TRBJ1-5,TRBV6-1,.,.,TGTGCCAGCAGTGAAGCCTCTTCCGCCGTCGGGGGGAAGAAGGCACCCCAGCATTTT,CASSEASSAVGGKKAPQHF
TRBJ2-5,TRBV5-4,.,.,TGTGCCAGCAGCTTTATACCGGAATATCTAGAACAAGAGACCCAGTACTTC,CASSFIPEYLEQETQYF
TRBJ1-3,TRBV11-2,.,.,TGTGCCAGCAGCTTAGATAAGGGTAGACAGTCGCTCTCTGGAAACACCATATATTTT,CASSLDKGRQSLSGNTIYF
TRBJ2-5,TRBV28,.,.,TGTGCCAGCAGTTTATCACCAGGGGGGACGGAGACCCAGTACTTC,CASSLSPGGTETQYF
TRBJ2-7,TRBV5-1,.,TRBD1,TGCGCCAGCAGCGGAACGACAGGGGGTTCCTACGAGCAGTACTTC,CASSGTTGGSYEQYF
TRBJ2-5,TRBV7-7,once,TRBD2,TGTGCTAGCAGCTTAGCACTAGCGGGTGAGACCCAGTACTTC,CASSLALAGETQYF
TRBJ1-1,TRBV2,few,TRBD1,TGTGCCAGCAGCGGACAGGGTCTGAACACTGAAGCTTTCTTT,CASSGQGLNTEAFF
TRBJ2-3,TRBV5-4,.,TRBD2,TGTGCCAGCAGCCCCGGGACTAGCGGATCCACAGATACGCAGTATTTT,CASSPGTSGSTDTQYF
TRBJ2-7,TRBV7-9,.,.,TGTGCCAGCAGCTTAAACGGACAAACCTACGAGCAGTACTTC,CASSLNGQTYEQYF
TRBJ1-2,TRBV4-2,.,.,TGTGCCAGCAGCCACGGAGAGACAGTCTATAACTATGGCTACACCTTC,CASSHGETVYNYGYTF
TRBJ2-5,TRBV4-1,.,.,TGCGCCAGCAGCCAAGACCTGGGGGACTGGCAAGAGACCCAGTACTTC,CASSQDLGDWQETQYF
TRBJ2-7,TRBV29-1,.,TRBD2,TGCAGCGTTAAATTCGGGACTAGCGGGAGGGGTTCTGGGGAGCAGTACTTC,CSVKFGTSGRGSGEQYF
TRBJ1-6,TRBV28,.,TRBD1,TGTGCCAGCAGTTTAAGAGGGACAGGGACTTCACCCCTCCACTTT,CASSLRGTGTSPLHF
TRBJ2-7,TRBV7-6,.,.,TGTGCCAGCAGTAATCCATCTTGGCAGGGGCGGAGTATCTACGAGCAGTACTTC,CASSNPSWQGRSIYEQYF
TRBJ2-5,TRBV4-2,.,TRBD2,TGTGCCAGCAGCCAAGAGACTAGCGGGAGGGCTGCCGAGACCCAGTACTTC,CASSQETSGRAAETQYF
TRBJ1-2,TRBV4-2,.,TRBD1,TGTGCCAGCAGCCAAGATCAAGGCAGGGGGCAAGACTATGGCTACACCTTC,CASSQDQGRGQDYGYTF
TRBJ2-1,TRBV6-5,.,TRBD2,TGTGCCAGCAGTTTAGCGGGGGGCTACAATGAGCAGTTCTTC,CASSLAGGYNEQFF
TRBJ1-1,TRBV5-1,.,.,TGCGCCAGCAGCTTACAGGGCACTGAAGCTTTCTTT,CASSLQGTEAFF
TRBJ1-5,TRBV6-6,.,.,TGTGCCAGCAGTTACTCGTCGGGCAATCAGCCCCAGCATTTT,CASSYSSGNQPQHF
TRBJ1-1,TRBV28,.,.,TGTGCCAGCAGTTCGCCTACGGGGGTTACTGAAGCTTTCTTT,CASSSPTGVTEAFF
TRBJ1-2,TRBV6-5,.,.,TGTGCCAGCAGGACGGGGAACGTCTATGGCTACACCTTC,CASRTGNVYGYTF